These 24 T cell receptor beta chains came from one sample sequenced in a study of OX40 agonist ivuxolimab in advanced cancers. Libraries were prepared through the immunoSEQ multiplex PCR assay. Imported from immuneACCESS, the table was reduced by TCRdb to in-frame sequences with V and J called. These copies leave out some clones; in studies compared against another copy, an unresolved V gene accounts for under half, and the cause of the remainder is not known. Present in this sample are 74,000 or so clones, approximately 94% of which were seen just once. 14% of the sample rests with the top ten. The sample consisted of CD4+ or CD8+ T cells sorted from blood, taken in a trial of the OX40 agonist ivuxolimab. Every receptor here comes from an adult with an advanced solid tumor such as melanoma, head and neck, liver or kidney cancer.

The rearrangement uses TRBV7-2 and TRBJ2-5; D gene uncertain. There are 14 residues in the CDR3. The germline V gene has CDR1 SGHTA and CDR2 FQGNSA. Trimming removed 4 bases from V and 0 bases from J, with 9 bases in between. The CDR3 bases are TGTGCCAGCAGCTCCCACAGTGACCAAGAGACCCAGTACTTC. Amino acids: CASSSHSDQETQYF.

The rearrangement links TRBV6-6 to TRBJ2-2; D uncertain. Germline V gene data show CDR1 as MNHNY and CDR2 as SVGAGI (reference sequence). The CDR3 spans 16 residues. Trimming removed 4 bases at V and 4 bases at J, with 16 bases between. CDR3 region: CASSFRALRGTGELFF. CDR3 nucleotides: TGTGCCAGCAGTTTTAGGGCCCTCCGCGGCACCGGGGAGCTGTTTTTT.

The chain links TRBV27 to TRBJ2-1; D is possibly TRBD1 (6 bases). This CDR3 is 13 amino acids long. V lost 7 bases to trimming and J lost 9 bases, with 16 bases between them. Germline V gene sequence: CDR1 MNHEY, CDR2 SMNVEV (reference sequence). For the CDR3, the DNA is TGTGCCAGCAACGTAGGCCTAGGGGGTGAGCAGTTCTTC. Translated: CASNVGLGGEQFF.

The rearrangement joins TRBV11-2 to TRBJ1-5; TRBD1 matches at 7 bases. CDR1 is SGHAT and CDR2 is FQNNGV in the germline V gene. The CDR3 covers 16 residues. Unmatched junction bases numbered 9, after V lost 1 base and J lost 6 bases. This CDR3 is CASSLGLQGNGQPQHF. DNA for the CDR3: TGTGCCAGCAGCTTAGGCCTACAGGGGAACGGTCAGCCCCAGCATTTT. Supplemented by reference TRBV11-2 and TRBJ1-5, the full variable domain reads EAGVAQSPRYKIIEKRQSVAFWCNPISGHATLYWYQQILGQGPKLLIQFQNNGVVDDSQLPKDRFSAERLKGVDSTLKIQPAKLEDSAVYLCASSLGLQGNGQPQHFGDGTRLSIL.

This clone was counted between two and nine times. This rearrangement joins TRBV4-1 to TRBJ2-5; the D gene could be TRBD1 or TRBD2 (5 bases each). Germline V gene sequence: CDR1 MGHRA, CDR2 YSYEKL. This CDR3 contains 15 residues. V was shortened by 0 bases and J by 4 bases, with 12 bases between the two germline ends. CDR3 sequence: CASSQEPGSRETQYF. The CDR3 DNA follows: TGCGCCAGCAGCCAAGAGCCAGGGAGTCGAGAGACCCAGTACTTC.

This clone showed up just once. The chain links TRBV2 to TRBJ1-1; D is uncertain. The CDR3 consists of 13 residues. V lost 3 bases and J 2 bases, leaving 7 bases between the germline ends. Germline loops: CDR1 SNHLY, CDR2 FYNNEI. CDR3 sequence reads: CASSEEANTEAFF. The DNA of the CDR3 is TGTGCCAGCAGTGAGGAAGCTAACACTGAAGCTTTCTTT.

CDR3: CASSQDQGGATDTQYF. DNA for the CDR3: TGCGCCAGCAGCCAAGATCAGGGAGGGGCGACAGATACGCAGTATTTT. The rearrangement uses TRBV4-3 and TRBJ2-3; 7 bases map to TRBD2. The J segment lost 3 bases and the V segment lost 0 bases, leaving 6 bases of the junction unmatched. The germline V gene encodes CDR1 LGHNA and CDR2 YSLEER. The CDR3 is 16 residues long.

V gene TRBV4-3 combines with J gene TRBJ1-1; TRBD1 matches at 7 bases. The ends lost 0 bases at V and 0 bases at J; junction bases unmatched: 7. This CDR3 is 17 amino acids long. Germline V gene lookup returns CDR1 LGHNA and CDR2 YSLEER. In DNA, the CDR3 is TGCGCCAGCAGCCAAGAAGGGACAGCCCCAATGAACACTGAAGCTTTCTTT. The encoded protein is CASSQEGTAPMNTEAFF.

V usage is TRBV6-5 and J usage is TRBJ2-7, with D unclear. V shed 5 bases and J shed 2 bases, with 10 bases lying between them. The CDR3 runs 13 residues. CDR1 and CDR2 from the germline V gene are MNHEY and SVGAGI. This CDR3 is CASSHGFPYEQYF. As DNA, the CDR3 is TGTGCCAGCAGTCATGGATTCCCCTACGAGCAGTACTTC.

V is TRBV28 and J is TRBJ2-7; D is undetermined. Germline values: CDR1 MDHEN, CDR2 SYDVKM. This CDR3 is built from 15 residues. V was shortened by 2 bases and J by 1 base, with 12 bases between the two germline ends. The CDR3 reads CASSLVGLPSYEQYF. DNA for the CDR3: TGTGCCAGCAGTTTAGTAGGGTTACCGTCCTACGAGCAGTACTTC.

The rearrangement uses TRBV6-1 and TRBJ1-3; D may be TRBD1 (6 bases). Germline V gene lookup returns CDR1 MNHNS and CDR2 SASEGT. CDR3 length: 17 amino acids. The V and J ends lost 2 bases and 0 bases respectively, with 14 bases between them. The CDR3 DNA follows: TGTGCCAGCAGTGAAATGGGGGCCATGCTCTCTGGAAACACCATATATTTT. Amino acids: CASSEMGAMLSGNTIYF.

This clone occurred once. The genes are TRBV6-6 and TRBJ2-5, with 9 positions matching TRBD2. CDR1 and CDR2 from the germline V gene are MNHNY and SVGAGI (reference sequence). CDR3 size: 15 residues. J gave up 8 bases and V 6 bases, and 13 bases lay outside the gene matches. The CDR3 coding sequence is TGTGCCAGCAGCCCCCCGAGCGGGGGGATCGGAACCCAGTACTTC. The encoded protein is CASSPPSGGIGTQYF.

This rearrangement joins TRBV15 to TRBJ1-1; TRBD1 matches at 7 bases. Germline CDR1 reads LNHNV; CDR2 reads YYDKDF (reference sequence). The CDR3 runs 14 residues. J lost 0 bases, V lost 5 bases, and 3 bases had no gene match. CDR3 coding DNA: TGTGCCACCAGCGTACAGGGGTTGAACACTGAAGCTTTCTTT. Translation gives CATSVQGLNTEAFF.

V and J are TRBV9 and TRBJ2-6, with a tentative D call TRBD2 (6 bases). Trimming shortened V by 2 bases and J by 0 bases, and 12 bases separated the two germline ends. Germline V CDR1 and CDR2: SGDLS, YYNGEE. The length of the CDR3 is 17 residues. CDR3 sequence reads: CASSVRRDHSGANVLTF. The CDR3 region has the DNA TGTGCCAGCAGCGTGCGGCGGGACCACTCTGGGGCCAACGTCCTGACTTTC.

The chain carries TRBV9 and TRBJ2-2, with D unclear. Germline values: CDR1 SGDLS, CDR2 YYNGEE. CDR3 length: 11 residues. The germline V and J ends were trimmed by 0 bases and 8 bases, with 2 bases remaining between them. Written as DNA, the CDR3 is TGTGCCAGCAGCGTAGGGGGGGAGCTGTTTTTT. Protein: CASSVGGELFF.

The V and J genes are TRBV14 and TRBJ2-3; TRBD1 or TRBD2 may be the D gene (5 bases each). From germline, CDR1 is SGHDN and CDR2 FVKESK. V was cut by 6 bases and J by 2 bases, with 12 bases left in between. The CDR3 is 14 amino acids. The CDR3 nucleotides read TGTGCCAGCAGGGGGTGGGGACCCACAGATACGCAGTATTTT. Its translation: CASRGWGPTDTQYF.

J is TRBJ2-7 and V is TRBV2; TRBD1 is a possible D gene (5 bases). V lost 4 bases to trimming and J lost 3 bases, with 19 bases between them. This CDR3 is 16 amino acids long. Germline V lookup: CDR1 SNHLY, CDR2 FYNNEI. CDR3 nucleotides: TGTGCCAGCAGTGTCAGGTTAGCAGGGTATCACTACGAGCAGTACTTC. It yields the protein CASSVRLAGYHYEQYF.

The chain employs TRBV6-5 and TRBJ2-7; weak D call: TRBD2 (5 bases). Germline values: CDR1 MNHEY, CDR2 SVGAGI. V lost 3 bases and J 7 bases, leaving 16 bases between the germline ends. The CDR3 contains 14 residues. CDR3 protein: CASSYIGRTGEQYF. In nucleotides, the CDR3 is TGTGCCAGCAGTTATATTGGCAGGACGGGAGAGCAGTACTTC.

V is TRBV5-1 and J is TRBJ1-1; TRBD1 agrees at 7 bases. J lost 5 bases, V lost 0 bases, and 7 bases had no gene match. CDR3 length: 15 residues. The V gene's germline CDR1 is SGHRS and CDR2 YFSETQ. The CDR3 nucleotides read TGCGCCAGCAGCTTGGCCCGACAGGGAAAGACTGAAGCTTTCTTT. This gives the protein CASSLARQGKTEAFF.

The V and J genes are TRBV6-1 and TRBJ2-7; the D gene is possibly TRBD1 (5 bases). Trimming shortened V by 2 bases and J by 1 base, and 12 bases separated the two germline ends. There are 15 residues in the CDR3. Germline lookup yields CDR1 MNHNS and CDR2 SASEGT. The CDR3 region has the DNA TGTGCCAGCAGTGAACAGGGAAAGGGGTCCTACGAGCAGTACTTC. Translated, it gives CASSEQGKGSYEQYF.

The chain uses TRBV5-5 and TRBJ1-1, with D tentatively TRBD1 (5 bases). Germline V gene sequence: CDR1 SGHKS, CDR2 YYEKEE (reference sequence). The ends were cut back, 3 bases at V and 6 bases at J, with 15 bases in the middle. The CDR3 spans 14 residues. DNA for the CDR3: TGTGCCAGCAGCTGGACTACAGGAGCTTCTGAAGCTTTCTTT. As protein: CASSWTTGASEAFF. The full variable domain, its missing parts supplied by reference TRBV5-5 and TRBJ1-1, is DAGVTQSPTHLIKTRGQQVTLRCSPISGHKSVSWYQQVLGQGPQFIFQYYEKEERGRGNFPDRFSARQFPNYSSELNVNALLLGDSALYLCASSWTTGASEAFFGQGTRLTVV.

The genes are TRBV29-1 and TRBJ2-7, with D perhaps TRBD1 or TRBD2 (5 bases each). CDR3 length: 14 amino acids. Germline CDR1 SQVTM, CDR2 ANQGSEA. Trimming cost V 3 bases and J 2 bases, with 14 bases left between them. The CDR3 DNA is TGCAGCGTTGAGGAGCGGCAGGGAGCCTACGAGCAGTACTTC. Translated, it gives CSVEERQGAYEQYF.

This clone was picked up one time. This chain links TRBV5-4 with TRBJ2-7; 7 bases fit TRBD1. Trimming at V came to 3 bases and at J to 3 bases, leaving 6 bases not matched to a gene. The CDR3 spans 14 residues. The germline V gene encodes CDR1 SGHNT and CDR2 YYREEE (reference sequence). The CDR3, as DNA: TGTGCCAGCAGCTCCCGGGACAGAAACTACGAGCAGTACTTC. Its translation is CASSSRDRNYEQYF.

This chain joins TRBV7-9 and TRBJ1-5; the match to TRBD1 covers 8 bases. V was clipped by 1 base and J by 2 bases; unmatched bases: 7. CDR1 SEHNR and CDR2 FQNEAQ come from the germline V gene (reference sequence). The CDR3 is made up of 17 amino acids. Written as DNA, the CDR3 is TGTGCCAGCAGCTTAGACCCGGACAGGGCTGGCAATCAGCCCCAGCATTTT. Translating gives CASSLDPDRAGNQPQHF.